Each of the 27 T cell receptor beta chains below was sequenced from the same sample in a study of T cells in tuberculosis. Here immunoSEQ multiplex PCR was the method, and the copy in TCRdb shows in-frame clones only, minus some. The table includes approximately 49,000 clones, about 96% detected once. Stated time point: new active TB diagnosis, blood taken before or within 7 days of starting treatment. Sequences were derived from PBMCs, sampled at tuberculosis diagnosis. Source of these receptors: an adult with tuberculosis.

This rearrangement joins TRBV6-5 to TRBJ1-1; 9 bases are shared with TRBD1. Germline values: CDR1 MNHEY, CDR2 SVGAGI. The CDR3 totals 12 residues. V was pared by 5 bases and J by 9 bases, with 4 bases of the junction left unmatched. In DNA form, the CDR3 reads TGTGCCAGCAGTCGGGACAGGGATAAAGCTTTCTTT. It specifies CASSRDRDKAFF.

This clone was recorded once. The chain recombines TRBV27 with TRBJ1-6, with TRBD1 identical over 7 bases. Trimming cost V 5 bases and J 9 bases; bases outside gene matches: 10. CDR3 length: 15 residues. Germline assignment: CDR1 MNHEY and CDR2 SMNVEV (reference sequence). The CDR3 loop is CASSPRRQGGSPLHF. In DNA form, the CDR3 reads TGTGCCAGCAGTCCCAGGCGACAGGGCGGTTCACCCCTCCACTTT.

The J gene is TRBJ2-6, the V gene TRBV7-8; D perhaps matches TRBD2 (5 bases). V shed 3 bases and J shed 0 bases, with 15 bases lying between them. Germline CDR1 and CDR2: SGHVS and FQNEAQ. The CDR3 is 18 residues long. The CDR3 DNA reads TGTGCCAGCAGCTTGGACGGGGTAGTAAGCTCTGGGGCCAACGTCCTGACTTTC. This gives the protein CASSLDGVVSSGANVLTF.

The CDR3 DNA reads TGTGCCAGCAGCTCCGGACAGGGAAGGGATGAGCAGTTCTTC. Protein sequence: CASSSGQGRDEQFF. The chain couples TRBV5-4 to TRBJ2-1; 8 bases line up with TRBD1. J gave up 8 bases and V 3 bases, and 7 bases lay outside the gene matches. The CDR3 consists of 14 residues. CDR1 SGHNT and CDR2 YYREEE come from the germline V gene (reference sequence).

The chain carries TRBV4-3 and TRBJ1-5; 9 nucleotides line up with TRBD1. Germline V CDR1 and CDR2: LGHNA, YSLEER. V dropped 1 base and J dropped 1; count of bases not matched to a gene: 11. The length of the CDR3 is 19 residues. Here the CDR3 DNA reads TGCGCCAGCAGCCAAGCTAGGACAGGGGTTAAGGAGAGCAATCAGCCCCAGCATTTT. Residues: CASSQARTGVKESNQPQHF.

The chain uses TRBV12-5 and TRBJ2-1; possible D gene TRBD2, 5 bases. The germline V and J ends were trimmed by 0 bases and 10 bases, with 10 bases remaining between them. This CDR3 spans 13 amino acids. Germline CDR1 and CDR2: LGHNT and FRNRAP. In nucleotides, the CDR3 is TGTGCTAGTGGTTTGGTAACTAGAGACGAGCAGTTCTTC. Translated, it gives CASGLVTRDEQFF.

J is TRBJ2-1 and V is TRBV5-1; the D gene is possibly TRBD2 (6 bases). CDR3 length: 14 residues. Germline CDR1 reads SGHRS; CDR2 reads YFSETQ. V lost 3 bases and J 3 bases, leaving 10 bases between the germline ends. The CDR3 spells CASSSRRGYNEQFF. In DNA, the CDR3 is TGCGCCAGCAGCTCCAGGCGGGGCTACAATGAGCAGTTCTTC.

This clone occurred a few times. The chain carries TRBV25-1 and TRBJ1-1; maybe TRBD1 (6 bases). This CDR3 is 14 amino acids long. Trimming cost V 7 bases and J 0 bases, with 12 bases left between them. Germline loops: CDR1 MGHDK, CDR2 SYGVNS. The CDR3 region is CASKDSNMNTEAFF. The CDR3 coding sequence is TGTGCCAGCAAGGACAGCAACATGAACACTGAAGCTTTCTTT.

A remark on this clone: At one end the junction does not follow the germline gene, possibly because of a read error. The sample has other DNA sequences that encode this CDR3 too. The chain has TRBV4-1 and TRBJ2-5; weak D call: TRBD2 (6 bases). The CDR3 is 12 residues long. From germline, CDR1 is MGHRA and CDR2 YSYEKL. The CDR3 region is CASGQGGETQYF. CDR3 DNA: TGCGCCAGCGGCCAGGGAGGAGAGACCCAGTACTTC.

This clone was seen only once. The genes are TRBV9 and TRBJ1-2, with 7 bases matching TRBD1. Trimming took 0 bases from V and 3 from J; bases not matched to a gene: 8. CDR3 size: 16 residues. Germline assignment: CDR1 SGDLS and CDR2 YYNGEE. The CDR3 nucleotides are TGTGCCAGCAGCGTAGAGTTGACAGGGAATCACTATGGCTACACCTTC. Its protein is CASSVELTGNHYGYTF.

The rearrangement joins TRBV5-8 to TRBJ1-2; the D gene is possibly TRBD1 (5 bases). This CDR3 is built from 13 residues. The ends were cut back, 2 bases at V and 4 bases at J, with 9 bases in the middle. The germline V gene has CDR1 SGHTS and CDR2 YDEGEE. The CDR3, as DNA: TGTGCCAGCAGCTTATTCCAGGGCTATGGCTACACCTTC. Translating it yields CASSLFQGYGYTF. The full variable domain, its missing parts supplied by reference TRBV5-8 and TRBJ1-2, is EAGVTQSPTHLIKTRGQQATLRCSPISGHTSVYWYQQALGLGLQFLLWYDEGEERNRGNFPPRFSGRQFPNYSSELNVNALELEDSALYLCASSLFQGYGYTFGSGTRLTVV.

This clone came up once. The chain has TRBV6-6 and TRBJ1-5; no definite D call. V was shortened by 6 bases and J by 1 base, with 13 bases between the two germline ends. This CDR3 is built from 15 residues. Germline CDR1 MNHNY, CDR2 SVGAGI (reference sequence). CDR3 bases: TGTGCCAGCAGAGACATGTCTATAAGCAATCAGCCCCAGCATTTT. Its protein product is CASRDMSISNQPQHF.

V and J are TRBV5-1 and TRBJ1-2; the D is unclear. Germline assignment: CDR1 SGHRS and CDR2 YFSETQ. This CDR3 is 15 amino acids long. V dropped 0 bases and J dropped 8 bases, with 17 bases sitting between them. This chain's CDR3 is CASSLAGVQEGGYTF. In DNA form, the CDR3 reads TGCGCCAGCAGCTTGGCGGGAGTCCAGGAGGGCGGCTACACCTTC.

This chain joins TRBV6-7 and TRBJ2-2; 7 bases fit TRBD1. TRBV6-7 is identified as an open reading frame with a role that is uncertain. CDR3 length: 13 amino acids. CDR3 in DNA: TGTCCTACCCAGGGGGCGAACACCGGGGAGCTGTTTTTT. Translating it yields CPTQGANTGELFF.

As DNA, the CDR3 is TGTGCCAGCTCACCATTGCAGGGACTAATGAACACTGAAGCTTTCTTT. It is translated as CASSPLQGLMNTEAFF. V and J are TRBV18 and TRBJ1-1; a weak D match, TRBD1 (5 bases). CDR1 KGHSH and CDR2 LQKENI come from the germline V gene. V gave up 2 bases and J gave up 0 bases, with 13 bases separating them. This CDR3 has 16 residues.

The genes are TRBV6-1 and TRBJ2-3; D is possibly TRBD1 (6 bases). The V gene's germline CDR1 is MNHNS and CDR2 SASEGT. The CDR3 has 13 residues. Trimming cost V 7 bases and J 5 bases, with 13 bases left between them. CDR3 sequence reads: CASTGVRGDTQYF. CDR3 nucleotide sequence: TGTGCCAGCACAGGGGTGAGAGGAGATACGCAGTATTTT.

The chain couples TRBV30 to TRBJ2-3; possible D gene TRBD1, 5 bases. The CDR3 is 17 amino acids. In germline, CDR1 is GTSNPN, CDR2 SVGIG (reference sequence). The V and J ends lost 2 bases and 2 bases respectively, with 20 bases between them. CDR3 nucleotide sequence: TGTGCCTGGAGTCCAACACTCACAGGCACAATCACAGATACGCAGTATTTT. It codes for CAWSPTLTGTITDTQYF.

V and J are TRBV10-3 and TRBJ1-2; D is possibly TRBD1 (6 bases). The V end lost 0 bases, the J end lost 7 bases, and 9 bases lay between the germline ends. This CDR3 has 13 residues. Germline loops: CDR1 ENHRY, CDR2 SYGVKD. CDR3: CAISESTGFGYTF. CDR3 in DNA: TGTGCCATCAGTGAGTCTACAGGGTTTGGCTACACCTTC.

The chain has TRBV27 and TRBJ2-2, with D possibly matching TRBD2 (7 bases). Germline V lookup: CDR1 MNHEY, CDR2 SMNVEV (reference sequence). This CDR3 is built from 15 residues. The V gene lost 5 bases and the J gene lost 7 bases, with 17 bases spanning the gap. The CDR3 here is CASSGGAERVGELFF. DNA of the CDR3: TGTGCCAGCAGTGGGGGGGCGGAGCGGGTCGGGGAGCTGTTTTTT.

The chain carries TRBV18 and TRBJ2-7; TRBD1 aligns across 9 bases. This CDR3 has 15 amino acids. Germline loops: CDR1 KGHSH, CDR2 LQKENI. Trimming took 3 bases from V and 3 from J; bases not matched to a gene: 6. CDR3: CASSPLKGQGYEQYF. The CDR3 region has the DNA TGTGCCAGCTCACCCCTAAAGGGACAGGGCTACGAGCAGTACTTC.

This rearrangement joins TRBV28 to TRBJ1-5; D gene ambiguous. The CDR3 sequence is 12 residues long. V lost 5 bases to trimming and J lost 7 bases, with 9 bases between them. Per germline, CDR1 MDHEN and CDR2 SYDVKM. CDR3: CASSTVRQPQHF. CDR3 nucleotide sequence: TGTGCCAGCAGTACGGTTCGGCAGCCCCAGCATTTT. The variable domain in full, with the rest retrieved from reference TRBV28 and TRBJ1-5, is DVKVTQSSRYLVKRTGEKVFLECVQDMDHENMFWYRQDPGLGLRLIYFSYDVKMKEKGDIPEGYSVSREKKERFSLILESASTNQTSMYLCASSTVRQPQHFGDGTRLSIL.

This clone has only one observation. The V gene is TRBV11-2, the J gene TRBJ1-4; weak D call: TRBD1 (6 bases). The V gene's germline CDR1 is SGHAT and CDR2 FQNNGV. Deletions cut 4 bases from V and 12 bases from J, with 24 bases between. The CDR3 has 16 amino acids. The CDR3 region has the DNA TGTGCCAGCAGCTCATCGGGACGGGACACTCCGATGGAACTGTTTTTT. Protein: CASSSSGRDTPMELFF. Looking up the rest from reference TRBV11-2 and TRBJ1-4 gives the full variable domain: EAGVAQSPRYKIIEKRQSVAFWCNPISGHATLYWYQQILGQGPKLLIQFQNNGVVDDSQLPKDRFSAERLKGVDSTLKIQPAKLEDSAVYLCASSSSGRDTPMELFFGSGTQLSVL.

The V and J genes are TRBV4-2 and TRBJ1-4; 8 bases match TRBD1. This CDR3 spans 15 amino acids. The germline V gene encodes CDR1 LGHNA and CDR2 YNFKEQ. The V gene end was trimmed by 7 bases and the J gene end by 2 bases; junction bases not matched to a gene: 6. The CDR3, as DNA: TGTGCCAGCACCCGTCGACAGGGGACTAATGAAAAACTGTTTTTT. Amino acid sequence: CASTRRQGTNEKLFF.

CDR3 residues: CATNPGVAANTGELFF. The CDR3 coding sequence is TGTGCCACCAACCCCGGGGTAGCGGCAAACACCGGGGAGCTGTTTTTT. This chain connects TRBV15 to TRBJ2-2; possibly TRBD2 for D (6 bases). Trimming cost V 7 bases and J 2 bases, with 17 bases left between them. The germline gives CDR1 LNHNV, CDR2 YYDKDF (reference sequence). CDR3 length: 16 amino acids.

This clone was recorded a few times. The chain recombines TRBV6-1 with TRBJ2-1, with 7 bases fitting TRBD1. V gave up 4 bases and J gave up 4 bases; unmatched junction bases: 7. Germline CDR1 MNHNS, CDR2 SASEGT. This CDR3 region has 15 residues. The CDR3 coding sequence is TGTGCCAGCAGTGTGTCACAGGGGTCTTACAATGAGCAGTTCTTC. Protein sequence: CASSVSQGSYNEQFF.

V is TRBV19 and J is TRBJ2-1; 9 bases align to TRBD1. V lost 7 bases to trimming and J lost 3 bases; unmatched junction nucleotides: 7. Germline V lookup: CDR1 LNHDA, CDR2 SQIVND (reference sequence). The CDR3 is made up of 15 amino acids. The CDR3 region has the DNA TGTGCCAGTAAGCCATTGGACAGGGGCTACAATGAGCAGTTCTTC. It encodes CASKPLDRGYNEQFF.

The rearrangement joins TRBV5-4 to TRBJ1-3; 7 bases align to TRBD1. After removal of 3 bases from V and 0 bases from J, the junction contained 3 bases not matched to a gene. The CDR3 runs 15 residues. Germline V gene data show CDR1 as SGHNT and CDR2 as YYREEE (reference sequence). Written as DNA, the CDR3 is TGTGCCAGCAGCTCGACAGGGATCTCTGGAAACACCATATATTTT. Its translation is CASSSTGISGNTIYF.